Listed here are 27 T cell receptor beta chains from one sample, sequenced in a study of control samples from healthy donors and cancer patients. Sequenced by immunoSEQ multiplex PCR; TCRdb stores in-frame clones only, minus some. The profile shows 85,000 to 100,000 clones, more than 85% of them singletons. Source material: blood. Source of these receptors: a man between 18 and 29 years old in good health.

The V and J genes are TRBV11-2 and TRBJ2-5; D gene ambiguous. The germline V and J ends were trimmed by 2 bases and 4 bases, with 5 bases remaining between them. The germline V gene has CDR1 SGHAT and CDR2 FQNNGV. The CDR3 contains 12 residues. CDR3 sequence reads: CASSLLRETQYF. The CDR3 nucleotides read TGTGCCAGCAGCTTACTCAGAGAGACCCAGTACTTC.

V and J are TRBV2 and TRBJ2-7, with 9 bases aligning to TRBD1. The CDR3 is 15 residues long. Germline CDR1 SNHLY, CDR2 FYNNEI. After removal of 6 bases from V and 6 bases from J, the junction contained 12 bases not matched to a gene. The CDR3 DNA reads TGTGCCAGCAGCGCCGGACAGGGGATAGGTCGCGAGCAGTACTTC. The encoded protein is CASSAGQGIGREQYF.

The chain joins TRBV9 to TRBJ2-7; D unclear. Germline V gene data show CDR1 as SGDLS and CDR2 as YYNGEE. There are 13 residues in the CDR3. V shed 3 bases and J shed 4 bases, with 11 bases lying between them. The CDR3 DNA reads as TGTGCCAGCAGCGGAGCTATAGGTTACGAGCAGTACTTC. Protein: CASSGAIGYEQYF.

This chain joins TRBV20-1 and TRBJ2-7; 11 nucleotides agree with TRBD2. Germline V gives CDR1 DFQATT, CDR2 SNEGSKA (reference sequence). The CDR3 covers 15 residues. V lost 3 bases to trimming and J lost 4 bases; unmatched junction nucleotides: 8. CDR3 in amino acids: CSASGGTSGDYEQYF. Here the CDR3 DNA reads TGCAGTGCTAGTGGAGGGACTAGCGGAGATTACGAGCAGTACTTC.

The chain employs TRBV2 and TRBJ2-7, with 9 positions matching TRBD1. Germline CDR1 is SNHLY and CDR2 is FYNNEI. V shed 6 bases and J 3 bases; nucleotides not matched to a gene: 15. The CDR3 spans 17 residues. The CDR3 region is CASREGSGQGFNYEQYF. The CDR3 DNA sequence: TGTGCCAGCAGAGAGGGCTCCGGACAGGGGTTTAACTACGAGCAGTACTTC. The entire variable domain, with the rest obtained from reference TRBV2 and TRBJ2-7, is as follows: EPEVTQTPSHQVTQMGQEVILRCVPISNHLYFYWYRQILGQKVEFLVSFYNNEISEKSEIFDDQFSVERPDGSNFTLKIRSTKLEDSAMYFCASREGSGQGFNYEQYFGPGTRLTVT.

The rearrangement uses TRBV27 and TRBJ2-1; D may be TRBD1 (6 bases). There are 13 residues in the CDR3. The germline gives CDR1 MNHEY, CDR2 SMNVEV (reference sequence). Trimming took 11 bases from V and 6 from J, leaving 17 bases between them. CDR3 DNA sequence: TGTGCCTGCGCTCCAACAGGGATCAATGAGCAGTTCTTC. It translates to CACAPTGINEQFF.

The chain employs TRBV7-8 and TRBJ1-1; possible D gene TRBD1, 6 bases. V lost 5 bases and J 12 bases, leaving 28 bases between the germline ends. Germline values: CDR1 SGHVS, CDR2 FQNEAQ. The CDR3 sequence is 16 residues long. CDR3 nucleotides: TGTGCCAGCAGCCCACATGTGGGGGGGGGATACAGGGCCTCTTTCTTT. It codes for CASSPHVGGGYRASFF.

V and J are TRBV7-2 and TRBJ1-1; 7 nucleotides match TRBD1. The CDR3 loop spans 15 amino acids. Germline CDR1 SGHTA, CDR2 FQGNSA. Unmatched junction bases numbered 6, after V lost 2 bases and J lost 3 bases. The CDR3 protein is CASSLSRGPYTEAFF. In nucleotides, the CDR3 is TGTGCCAGCAGCTTATCTAGGGGGCCTTACACTGAAGCTTTCTTT.

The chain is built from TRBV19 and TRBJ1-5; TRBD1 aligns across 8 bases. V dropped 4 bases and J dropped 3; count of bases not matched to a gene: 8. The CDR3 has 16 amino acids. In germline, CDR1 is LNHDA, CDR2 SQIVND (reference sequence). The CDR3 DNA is TGTGCCAGTAGTACGGAGGGACAGGTCTTCAATCAGCCCCAGCATTTT. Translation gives CASSTEGQVFNQPQHF.

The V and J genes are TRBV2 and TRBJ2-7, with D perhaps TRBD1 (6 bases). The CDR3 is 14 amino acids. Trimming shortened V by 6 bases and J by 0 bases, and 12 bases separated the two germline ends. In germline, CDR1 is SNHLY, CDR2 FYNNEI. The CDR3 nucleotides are TGTGCCAGCAGACGACAGGCCTTCTCCTACGAGCAGTACTTC. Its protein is CASRRQAFSYEQYF.

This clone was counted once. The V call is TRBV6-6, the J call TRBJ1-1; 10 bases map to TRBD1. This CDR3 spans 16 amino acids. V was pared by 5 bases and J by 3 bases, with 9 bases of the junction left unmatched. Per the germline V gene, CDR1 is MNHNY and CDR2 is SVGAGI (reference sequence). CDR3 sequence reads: CASSLRDRGPYTEAFF. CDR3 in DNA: TGTGCCAGCAGTCTCCGGGACAGGGGCCCTTACACTGAAGCTTTCTTT.

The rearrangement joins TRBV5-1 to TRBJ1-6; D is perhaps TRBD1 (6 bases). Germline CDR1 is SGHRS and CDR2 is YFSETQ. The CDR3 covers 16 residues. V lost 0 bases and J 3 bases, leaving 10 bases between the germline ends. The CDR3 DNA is TGCGCCAGCAGCTTGGAGGGGGATATCTATAATTCACCCCTCCACTTT. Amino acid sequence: CASSLEGDIYNSPLHF.

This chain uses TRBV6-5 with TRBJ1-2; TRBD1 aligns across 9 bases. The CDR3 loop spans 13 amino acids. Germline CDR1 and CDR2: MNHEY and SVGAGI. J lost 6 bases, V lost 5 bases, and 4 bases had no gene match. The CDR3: CASSRDRVDGYTF. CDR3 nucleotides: TGTGCCAGCAGTAGGGACAGGGTCGATGGCTACACCTTC.

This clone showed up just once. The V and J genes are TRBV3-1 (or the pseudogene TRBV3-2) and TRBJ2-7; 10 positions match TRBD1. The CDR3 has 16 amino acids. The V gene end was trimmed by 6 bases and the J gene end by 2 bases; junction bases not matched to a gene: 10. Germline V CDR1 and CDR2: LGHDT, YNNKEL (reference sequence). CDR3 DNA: TGTGCCAGCAGTCCCTCCCCCGGACAGGGGGCCTACGAGCAGTACTTC. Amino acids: CASSPSPGQGAYEQYF.

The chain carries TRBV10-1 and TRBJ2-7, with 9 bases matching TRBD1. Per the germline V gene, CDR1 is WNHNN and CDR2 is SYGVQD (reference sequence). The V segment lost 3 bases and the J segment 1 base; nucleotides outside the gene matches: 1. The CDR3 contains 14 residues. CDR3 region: CASSEDRGSYEQYF. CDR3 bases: TGCGCCAGCAGTGAAGACAGGGGGTCCTACGAGCAGTACTTC.

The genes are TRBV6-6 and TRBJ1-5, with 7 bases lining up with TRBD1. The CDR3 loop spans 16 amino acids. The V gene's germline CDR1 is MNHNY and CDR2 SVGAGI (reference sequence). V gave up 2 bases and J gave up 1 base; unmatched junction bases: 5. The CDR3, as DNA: TGTGCCAGCAGTTACCCAGGACAGGAGAGCAATCAGCCCCAGCATTTT. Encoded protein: CASSYPGQESNQPQHF.

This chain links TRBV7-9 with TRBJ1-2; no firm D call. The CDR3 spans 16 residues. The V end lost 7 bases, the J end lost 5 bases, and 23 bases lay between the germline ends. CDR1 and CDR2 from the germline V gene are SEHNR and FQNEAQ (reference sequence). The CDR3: CASTSPVGGVRYGYTF. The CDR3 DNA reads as TGTGCCAGCACCTCCCCGGTCGGAGGCGTGCGGTATGGCTACACCTTC.

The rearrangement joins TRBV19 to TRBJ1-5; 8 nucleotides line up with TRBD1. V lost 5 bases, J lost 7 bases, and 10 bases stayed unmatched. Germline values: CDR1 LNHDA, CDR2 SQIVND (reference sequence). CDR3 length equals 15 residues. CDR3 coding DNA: TGTGCCAGTAGTCTGACAGGGGCGGTAGGGCAGCCCCAGCATTTT. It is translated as CASSLTGAVGQPQHF.

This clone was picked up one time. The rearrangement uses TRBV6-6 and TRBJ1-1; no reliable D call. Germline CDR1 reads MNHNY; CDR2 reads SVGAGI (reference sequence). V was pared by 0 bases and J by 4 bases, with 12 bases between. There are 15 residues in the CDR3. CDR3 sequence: CASSYSVGLFTEAFF. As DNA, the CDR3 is TGTGCCAGCAGTTACTCGGTCGGTTTATTCACTGAAGCTTTCTTT.

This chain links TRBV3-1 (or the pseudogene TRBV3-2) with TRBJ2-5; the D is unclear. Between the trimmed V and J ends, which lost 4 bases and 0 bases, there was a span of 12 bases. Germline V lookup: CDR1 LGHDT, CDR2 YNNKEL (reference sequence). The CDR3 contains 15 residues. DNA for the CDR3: TGTGCCAGCAGCCCCTACGGCTTGGACCAAGAGACCCAGTACTTC. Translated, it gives CASSPYGLDQETQYF.

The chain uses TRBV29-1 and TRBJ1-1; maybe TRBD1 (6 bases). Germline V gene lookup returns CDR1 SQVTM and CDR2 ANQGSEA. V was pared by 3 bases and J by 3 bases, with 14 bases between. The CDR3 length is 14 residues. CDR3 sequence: CSVDSRGSDTEAFF. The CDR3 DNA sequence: TGCAGCGTTGATAGCAGGGGTTCCGACACTGAAGCTTTCTTT.

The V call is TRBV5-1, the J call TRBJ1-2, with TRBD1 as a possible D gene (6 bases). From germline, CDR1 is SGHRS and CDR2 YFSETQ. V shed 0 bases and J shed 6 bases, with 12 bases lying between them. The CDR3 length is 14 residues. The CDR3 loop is CASSLGQAGHGYTF. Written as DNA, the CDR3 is TGCGCCAGCAGCTTGGGACAGGCTGGACATGGCTACACCTTC. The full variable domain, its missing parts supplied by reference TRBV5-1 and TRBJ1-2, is KAGVTQTPRYLIKTRGQQVTLSCSPISGHRSVSWYQQTPGQGLQFLFEYFSETQRNKGNFPGRFSGRQFSNSRSEMNVSTLELGDSALYLCASSLGQAGHGYTFGSGTRLTVV.

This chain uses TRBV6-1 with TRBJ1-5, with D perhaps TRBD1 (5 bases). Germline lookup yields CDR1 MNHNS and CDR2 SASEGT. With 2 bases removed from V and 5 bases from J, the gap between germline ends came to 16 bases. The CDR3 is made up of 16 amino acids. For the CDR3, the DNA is TGTGCCAGCAGTGAAAGGGAAAGGGGAAGGGATCAGCCCCAGCATTTT. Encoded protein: CASSERERGRDQPQHF.

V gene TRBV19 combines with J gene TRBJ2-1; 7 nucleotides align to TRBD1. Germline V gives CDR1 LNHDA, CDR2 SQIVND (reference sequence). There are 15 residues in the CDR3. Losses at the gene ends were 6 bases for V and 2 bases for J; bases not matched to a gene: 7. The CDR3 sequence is CASSWGTDTYNEQFF. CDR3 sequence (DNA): TGTGCCAGTAGCTGGGGGACAGACACCTACAATGAGCAGTTCTTC.

CDR3: CASSSNRDAFLYGYTF. CDR3 DNA: TGTGCCAGTAGTTCCAACCGGGACGCTTTTCTCTATGGCTACACCTTC. V is TRBV19 and J is TRBJ1-2, with D perhaps matching TRBD1 (5 bases). The ends were cut back, 5 bases at V and 4 bases at J, with 20 bases in the middle. The length of the CDR3 is 16 residues. The V gene's germline CDR1 is LNHDA and CDR2 SQIVND (reference sequence).

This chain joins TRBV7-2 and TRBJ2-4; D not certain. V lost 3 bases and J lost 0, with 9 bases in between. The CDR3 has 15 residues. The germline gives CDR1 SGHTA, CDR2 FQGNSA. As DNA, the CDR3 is TGTGCCAGCAGCTTCCCTCCTTTAGCCAAAAACATTCAGTACTTC. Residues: CASSFPPLAKNIQYF.

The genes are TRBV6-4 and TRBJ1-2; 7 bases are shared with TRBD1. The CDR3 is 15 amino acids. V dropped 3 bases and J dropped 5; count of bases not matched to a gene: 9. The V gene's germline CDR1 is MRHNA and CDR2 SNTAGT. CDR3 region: CASSEEGTATYGYTF. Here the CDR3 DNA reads TGTGCCAGCAGTGAGGAAGGGACAGCAACTTATGGCTACACCTTC.